The entry below describes one T cell receptor (beta chain). The data were obtained in a study of blood T cell repertoires in COVID-19. In the study overall: Acute-phase and convalescent COVID-19 samples originated in the United States, Italy and Spain. Nucleic acid was either cDNA or gDNA, and it came from T cells, B-cell-depleted T cells, or PBMCs.

This CDR3 has 17 residues. V lost 5 bases to trimming and J lost 7 bases; unmatched junction nucleotides: 16. CDR1 SEHNR and CDR2 FQNEAQ come from the germline V gene (reference sequence). In the original analysis: The assay estimated nucleated cells by amplifying reference gene primers. Only in-frame clones appear in the TCRdb table, and some are missing; sequencing was by immunoSEQ multiplex PCR. Clonal size and the V and J genes are those of that table, whereas D and trimming came from the DNA. The table shows some 350,000 clones, with about 90% occurring only once. Sequences were obtained from peripheral blood. The TCR originated in a woman between 18 and 30 years old who had recovered from COVID-19. The gene calls are TRBV7-9 and TRBJ2-1, with 8 bases that match TRBD2. CDR3 bases: TGTGCCAGCAGCACGACAGCCCCAGCGGGAGTAGGTAATGAGCAGTTCTTC. This sequence encodes CASSTTAPAGVGNEQFF. Full variable domain (remainder filled in from reference TRBV7-9 and TRBJ2-1): DTGVSQNPRHKITKRGQNVTFRCDPISEHNRLYWYRQTLGQGPEFLTYFQNEAQLEKSRLLSDRFSAERPKGSFSTLEIQRTEQGDSAMYLCASSTTAPAGVGNEQFFGPGTRLTVL.